This T cell receptor beta chain was observed in a study of cytomegalovirus exposure and HLA in healthy donors. General study points: Productive rates of about 87% or about 30% were seen for most TCR beta V segments in an earlier analysis. The authors enumerated over 150 TCR beta chains as linked to cytomegalovirus.

The PCR contained 60 Vbeta and 13 Jbeta primers. TCRdb's copy holds only in-frame clones and misses some; the assay was immunoSEQ multiplex PCR. The sample includes about 81,000 clones, over 65% seen only once; the top ten take 3%. V lost 2 bases and J lost 6, with 4 bases in between. CDR3 size: 12 residues. Germline CDR1 KGHSH, CDR2 LQKENI. Regarding this clone: Its matching antigen is unknown.

The sample taken for sequencing was PBMCs. The rearrangement joins TRBV18 to TRBJ2-2; no firm D call. The receptor was derived from a man aged 45-60 years in good health and CMV-seropositive. CDR3 amino acids: CASSPISGELFF. The CDR3 DNA is TGTGCCAGCTCACCAATATCCGGGGAGCTGTTTTTT.